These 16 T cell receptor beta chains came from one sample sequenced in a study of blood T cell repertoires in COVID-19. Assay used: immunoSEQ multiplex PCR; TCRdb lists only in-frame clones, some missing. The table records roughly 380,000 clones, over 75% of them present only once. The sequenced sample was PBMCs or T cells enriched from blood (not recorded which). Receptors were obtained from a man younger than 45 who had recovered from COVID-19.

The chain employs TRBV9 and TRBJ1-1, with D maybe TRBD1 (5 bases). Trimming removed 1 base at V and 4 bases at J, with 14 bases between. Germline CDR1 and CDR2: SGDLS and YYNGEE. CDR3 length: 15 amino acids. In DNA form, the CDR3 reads TGTGCCAGCAGCGTATCGGACCTCGGGGGCACTGAAGCTTTCTTT. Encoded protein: CASSVSDLGGTEAFF.

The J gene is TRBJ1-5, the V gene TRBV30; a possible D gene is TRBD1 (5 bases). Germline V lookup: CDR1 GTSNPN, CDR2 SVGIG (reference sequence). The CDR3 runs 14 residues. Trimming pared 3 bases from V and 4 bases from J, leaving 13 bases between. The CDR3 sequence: CAWSSWRGNQPQHF. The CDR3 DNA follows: TGTGCCTGGAGCTCCTGGAGGGGAAATCAGCCCCAGCATTTT.

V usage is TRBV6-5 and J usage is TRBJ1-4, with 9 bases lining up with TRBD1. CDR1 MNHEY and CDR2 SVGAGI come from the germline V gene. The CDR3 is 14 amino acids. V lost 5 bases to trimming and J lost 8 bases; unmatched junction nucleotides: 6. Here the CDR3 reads CASSRTGVAEKLFF. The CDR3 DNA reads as TGTGCCAGCAGTAGGACAGGGGTGGCCGAAAAACTGTTTTTT.

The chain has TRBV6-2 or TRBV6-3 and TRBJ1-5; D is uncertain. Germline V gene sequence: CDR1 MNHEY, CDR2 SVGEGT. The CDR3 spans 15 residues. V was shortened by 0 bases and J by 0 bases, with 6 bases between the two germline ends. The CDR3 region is CASSYSFLSNQPQHF. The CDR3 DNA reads TGTGCCAGCAGTTACTCGTTCCTTAGCAATCAGCCCCAGCATTTT.

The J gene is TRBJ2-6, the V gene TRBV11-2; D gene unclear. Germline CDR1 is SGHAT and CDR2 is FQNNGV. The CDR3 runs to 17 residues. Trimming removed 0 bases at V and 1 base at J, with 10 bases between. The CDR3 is CASSLEPPDSGANVLTF. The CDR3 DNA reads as TGTGCCAGCAGCTTAGAACCACCAGATTCTGGGGCCAACGTCCTGACTTTC. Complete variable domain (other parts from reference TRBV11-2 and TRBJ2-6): EAGVAQSPRYKIIEKRQSVAFWCNPISGHATLYWYQQILGQGPKLLIQFQNNGVVDDSQLPKDRFSAERLKGVDSTLKIQPAKLEDSAVYLCASSLEPPDSGANVLTFGAGSRLTVL.

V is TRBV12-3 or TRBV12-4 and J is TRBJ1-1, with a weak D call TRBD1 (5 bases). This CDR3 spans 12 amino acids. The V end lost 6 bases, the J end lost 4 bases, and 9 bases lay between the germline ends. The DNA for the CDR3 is TGTGCCAGCAGGCAGGGTCCCACTGAAGCTTTCTTT. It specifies CASRQGPTEAFF.

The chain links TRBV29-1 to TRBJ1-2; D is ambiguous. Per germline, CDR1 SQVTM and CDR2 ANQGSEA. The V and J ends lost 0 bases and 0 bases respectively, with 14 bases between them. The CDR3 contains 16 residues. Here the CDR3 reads CSVEDRRRLANYGYTF. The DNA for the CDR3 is TGCAGCGTTGAAGATAGGCGCAGGTTAGCTAACTATGGCTACACCTTC.

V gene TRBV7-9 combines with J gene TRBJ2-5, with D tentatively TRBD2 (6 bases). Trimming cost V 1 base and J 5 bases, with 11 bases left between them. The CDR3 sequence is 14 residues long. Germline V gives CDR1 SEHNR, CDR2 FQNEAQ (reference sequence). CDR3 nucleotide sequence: TGTGCCAGCAGCTTAGAGAGGGCGGGGGAGACCCAGTACTTC. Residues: CASSLERAGETQYF.

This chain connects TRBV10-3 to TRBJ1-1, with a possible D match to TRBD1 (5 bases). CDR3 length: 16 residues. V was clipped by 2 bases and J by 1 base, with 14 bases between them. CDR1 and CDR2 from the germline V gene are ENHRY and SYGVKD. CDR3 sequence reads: CAISERSTAANTEAFF. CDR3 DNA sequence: TGTGCCATCAGTGAGAGGTCGACAGCCGCGAACACTGAAGCTTTCTTT.

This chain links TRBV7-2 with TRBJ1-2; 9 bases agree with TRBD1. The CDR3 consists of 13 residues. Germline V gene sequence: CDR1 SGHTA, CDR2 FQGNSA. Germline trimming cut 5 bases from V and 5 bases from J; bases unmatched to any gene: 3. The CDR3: CASSGDRVYGYTF. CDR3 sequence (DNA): TGTGCCAGCAGCGGGGACAGGGTATATGGCTACACCTTC. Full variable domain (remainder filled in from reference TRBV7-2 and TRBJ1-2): GAGVSQSPSNKVTEKGKDVELRCDPISGHTALYWYRQSLGQGLEFLIYFQGNSAPDKSGLPSDRFSAERTGGSVSTLTIQRTQQEDSAVYLCASSGDRVYGYTFGSGTRLTVV.

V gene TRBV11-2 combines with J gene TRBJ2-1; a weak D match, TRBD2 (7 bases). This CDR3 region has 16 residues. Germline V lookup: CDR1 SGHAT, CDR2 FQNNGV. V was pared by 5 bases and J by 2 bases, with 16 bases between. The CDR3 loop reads CASSEGMGGPYNEQFF. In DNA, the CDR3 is TGTGCCAGCAGCGAGGGAATGGGGGGGCCCTACAATGAGCAGTTCTTC.

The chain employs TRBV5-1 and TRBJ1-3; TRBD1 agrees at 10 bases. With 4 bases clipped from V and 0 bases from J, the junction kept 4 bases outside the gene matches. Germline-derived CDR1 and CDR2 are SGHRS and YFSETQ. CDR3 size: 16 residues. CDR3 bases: TGCGCCAGCAGCAGGGGGACAGGGGACTCTGGAAACACCATATATTTT. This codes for CASSRGTGDSGNTIYF.

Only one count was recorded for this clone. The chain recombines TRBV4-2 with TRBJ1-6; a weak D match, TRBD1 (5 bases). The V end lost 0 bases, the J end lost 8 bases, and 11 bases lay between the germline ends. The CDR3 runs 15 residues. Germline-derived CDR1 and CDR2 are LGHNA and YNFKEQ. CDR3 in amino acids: CASSQDRGGYSPLHF. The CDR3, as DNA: TGTGCCAGCAGCCAAGATAGGGGTGGATATTCACCCCTCCACTTT.

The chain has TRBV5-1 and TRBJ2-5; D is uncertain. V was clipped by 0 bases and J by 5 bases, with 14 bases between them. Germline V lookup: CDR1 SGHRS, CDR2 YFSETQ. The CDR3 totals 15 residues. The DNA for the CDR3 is TGCGCCAGCAGCTTGGGAGGCCAGATTCGGGAGACCCAGTACTTC. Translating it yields CASSLGGQIRETQYF.

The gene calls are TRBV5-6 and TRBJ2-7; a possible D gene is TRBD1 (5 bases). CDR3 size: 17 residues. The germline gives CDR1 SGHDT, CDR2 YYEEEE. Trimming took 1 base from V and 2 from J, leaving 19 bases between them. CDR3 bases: TGTGCCAGCAGCTTGTCCGGATTTGGCAGGGTCACCTACGAGCAGTACTTC. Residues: CASSLSGFGRVTYEQYF.

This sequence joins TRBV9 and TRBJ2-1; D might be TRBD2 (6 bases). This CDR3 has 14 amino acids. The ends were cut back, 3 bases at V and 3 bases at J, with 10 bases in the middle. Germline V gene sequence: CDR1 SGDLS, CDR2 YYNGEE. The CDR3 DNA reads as TGTGCCAGCAGCGCCGGGACTCACTACAATGAGCAGTTCTTC. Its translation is CASSAGTHYNEQFF.